This T cell receptor (beta chain) is drawn from a study of OX40 agonist ivuxolimab in advanced cancers. Turning to the study itself: Partial response was recorded in three patients: one hepatocellular carcinoma and two cutaneous melanoma cases.

With regard to this clone: Antigen specificity is unknown.

CDR1 LGHNA and CDR2 YNFKEQ come from the germline V gene. There are 14 residues in the CDR3. V was clipped by 4 bases and J by 2 bases; unmatched bases: 5. Findings of the study overall: CD4+ T cells averaged fewer expanded clones than CD8+ T cells.

The repertoire was sequenced with immunoSEQ multiplex PCR; TCRdb's copy has only in-frame clones and lacks some. This table holds 50,000 to 65,000 clones, approximately 88% found once. V usage is TRBV4-2 and J usage is TRBJ2-7; 7 positions match TRBD2. The receptor comes from an adult with an advanced solid tumor such as melanoma, head and neck, liver or kidney cancer. Sequences were derived from CD4+ or CD8+ T cells sorted from blood, sampled in a trial of the OX40 agonist ivuxolimab. CDR3 DNA sequence: TGTGCCAGCAGCCTACAGCGGGGTCCCTACGAGCAGTACTTC. This sequence encodes CASSLQRGPYEQYF.